This is a list of T cell receptor beta chains from one sample in a study of blood T cells in healthy people across ages. TCRdb recomputed calls from the 5' RACE reads with MiXCR, one row per CDR3 protein. This table holds hundreds of thousands of distinct CDR3 sequences, roughly 25% found once. The sample was also reused in another study, on T cells of mothers and their children.

The sequenced sample consisted of blood. The receptor set was obtained from a boy aged 5-17 years in good health. CDR3s include the opening cysteine and the closing phenylalanine or tryptophan. A D gene is named only where the DNA matches it firmly. Clone sizes are given selectively: once, few, many, or a class where the clone is expanded.

few	TRBV29-1	.	TRBJ2-3	TGCAGCGTTGGGGGTTTTTCCCTAACGACAGATACGCAGTATTTT	CSVGGFSLTTDTQYF
.	TRBV6-6	.	TRBJ2-5	TGTGCCAGCAGTTCAGACAGGGAGGCACAAGAGACCCAGTACTTC	CASSSDREAQETQYF
few	TRBV4-1	TRBD2	TRBJ2-5	TGCGCCAGCAGCCGACTAGCTGTTGGGGCGGAGACCCAGTACTTC	CASSRLAVGAETQYF
.	TRBV3-1	.	TRBJ1-4	TGTGCCAACAGACGATCGGCTAATGAAAAACTGTTTTTT	CANRRSANEKLFF
few	TRBV27	TRBD1	TRBJ1-2	TGTGCCAGCAGCTCGGGACAGACAACTAACTATGGCTACACCTTC	CASSSGQTTNYGYTF
many	TRBV20-1	TRBD2	TRBJ2-7	TGCAGTGCTAGAGATAGCGGGGCCTACGAGCAGTACTTC	CSARDSGAYEQYF
many	TRBV25-1	.	TRBJ2-7	TGTGCCAGCAGTGAATGGGGGGAAGGCTACGAGCAGTACTTC	CASSEWGEGYEQYF
few	TRBV5-6	.	TRBJ1-1	TGTGCCAGCAGCTTGGAATTGGGGAACACTGAAGCTTTCTTT	CASSLELGNTEAFF
.	TRBV4-2	.	TRBJ2-1	TGTGCCAGCAGCCAAGAGGGAAGGGGCGGAGGCAATGAGCAGTTCTTC	CASSQEGRGGGNEQFF
.	TRBV6-5	TRBD2	TRBJ2-7	TGTGCCAGCAGTTACGAACTAGCGGGGGGGTACGAGCAGTACTTC	CASSYELAGGYEQYF
.	TRBV7-2	.	TRBJ1-1	TGTGCCAGCAGGTCCGGGACAACGAACACTGAAGCTTTCTTT	CASRSGTTNTEAFF
.	TRBV7-6	.	TRBJ1-1	TGTGCCAGCAGCTTTTCCCAGGGCAACACTGAAGCTTTCTTT	CASSFSQGNTEAFF
.	TRBV9	.	TRBJ2-5	TGTGCCAGCAGCGAGATGGGCGGGCGGGAGACCCAGTACTTC	CASSEMGGRETQYF
few	TRBV27	.	TRBJ2-7	TGTGCCAGCAGTTTATGGGGGAACTTATACGAGCAGTACTTC	CASSLWGNLYEQYF
.	TRBV3-1	.	TRBJ2-3	TGTGCCAGCAGCCCCCAATCCGGAGATACGCAGTATTTT	CASSPQSGDTQYF
few	TRBV24-1	.	TRBJ2-4	TGTGCCACCAGTGACCCCATCGAAGGAGACATTCAGTACTTC	CATSDPIEGDIQYF
.	TRBV14	.	TRBJ2-7	TGTGCCTGCAGCACTCACTACGAGCAGTACTTC	CACSTHYEQYF
.	TRBV24-1	.	TRBJ2-5	TGTGCCACCAGTGATTCGAGGGGGAGGCGGGAGACCCAGTACTTC	CATSDSRGRRETQYF
few	TRBV10-3	.	TRBJ1-4	TGTGCCATCAGTGACCCAGTTAATGAAAAACTGTTTTTT	CAISDPVNEKLFF
few	TRBV5-6	.	TRBJ1-1	TGTGCCAGCAGCTTGTATGACGAAGCTTTCTTT	CASSLYDEAFF
.	TRBV28	.	TRBJ2-7	TGTGCCAGCAGTTTCCCTAGGACTGGCTCCTACGAGCAGTACTTC	CASSFPRTGSYEQYF
.	TRBV29-1	TRBD2	TRBJ2-3	TGCAGCGTTTTGGCTAGCGGGAGGGCTGGCGCAGATACGCAGTATTTT	CSVLASGRAGADTQYF
few	TRBV7-3	.	TRBJ2-3	TGTGCCAGCAGCTTAAGCGCGGTGGGAACCACAGATACGCAGTATTTT	CASSLSAVGTTDTQYF
.	TRBV27	.	TRBJ2-2	TGTGCCAGCAGTTTGAGCCGCCTAGCGCGTACCGGGGAGCTGTTTTTT	CASSLSRLARTGELFF
.	TRBV29-1	.	TRBJ1-1	TGCAGCGTCCGGAAATTTTGGGGGAATGGGAACACTGAAGCTTTCTTT	CSVRKFWGNGNTEAFF
.	TRBV3-1	.	TRBJ2-7	TGTGCCAGCAGCCAAGAAAAACTGAACTCCTACGAGCAGTACTTC	CASSQEKLNSYEQYF
.	TRBV29-1	TRBD2	TRBJ2-1	TGCAGTTCTTCTCCTAGCGGGGGGGGTGAGCAGTTCTTC	CSSSPSGGGEQFF
.	TRBV10-3	TRBD2	TRBJ2-5	TGTGCCATCAGTGAGAGGACTAGCGGGGGAGAGACCCAGTACTTC	CAISERTSGGETQYF